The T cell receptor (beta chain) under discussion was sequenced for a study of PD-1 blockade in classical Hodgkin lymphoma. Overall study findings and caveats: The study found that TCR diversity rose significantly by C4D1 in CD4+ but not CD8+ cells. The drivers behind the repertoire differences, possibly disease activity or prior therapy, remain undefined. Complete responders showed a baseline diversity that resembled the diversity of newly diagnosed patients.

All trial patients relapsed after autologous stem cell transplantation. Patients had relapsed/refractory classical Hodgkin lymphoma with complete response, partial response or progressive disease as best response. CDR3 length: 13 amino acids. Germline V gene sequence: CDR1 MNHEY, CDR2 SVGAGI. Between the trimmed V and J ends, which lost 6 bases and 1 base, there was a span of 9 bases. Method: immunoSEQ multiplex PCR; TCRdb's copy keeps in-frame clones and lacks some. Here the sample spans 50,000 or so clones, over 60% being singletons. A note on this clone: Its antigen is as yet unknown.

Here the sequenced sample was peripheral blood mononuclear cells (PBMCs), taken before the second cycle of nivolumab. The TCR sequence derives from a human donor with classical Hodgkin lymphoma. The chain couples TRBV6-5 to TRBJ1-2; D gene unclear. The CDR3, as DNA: TGTGCCAGCAGCCCAAGTTTTAACTATGGCTACACCTTC. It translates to CASSPSFNYGYTF.